This TCR beta chain originates from a study of blood T cell repertoires in COVID-19. Profiling relied on immunoSEQ multiplex PCR, and the TCRdb table lists in-frame clones only, not all of them. This sample yields roughly 130,000 clones, of which roughly 90% are seen a single time; around 2.3% belongs to the top ten. The sample taken for sequencing was peripheral blood. This TCR was recovered from a human donor with COVID-19, enrolled during active disease. The donor label of this sample is uncertain.

The CDR3 is CASSEYTGAGGNTIYF. CDR3 DNA sequence: TGTGCCAGCAGTGAATATACAGGGGCGGGTGGAAACACCATATATTTT. The chain carries TRBV25-1 and TRBJ1-3, with 7 bases matching TRBD1. This CDR3 region has 16 residues. Germline loops: CDR1 MGHDK, CDR2 SYGVNS. V trimming: 0 bases; J trimming: 3 bases; junction bases outside the gene matches: 5.